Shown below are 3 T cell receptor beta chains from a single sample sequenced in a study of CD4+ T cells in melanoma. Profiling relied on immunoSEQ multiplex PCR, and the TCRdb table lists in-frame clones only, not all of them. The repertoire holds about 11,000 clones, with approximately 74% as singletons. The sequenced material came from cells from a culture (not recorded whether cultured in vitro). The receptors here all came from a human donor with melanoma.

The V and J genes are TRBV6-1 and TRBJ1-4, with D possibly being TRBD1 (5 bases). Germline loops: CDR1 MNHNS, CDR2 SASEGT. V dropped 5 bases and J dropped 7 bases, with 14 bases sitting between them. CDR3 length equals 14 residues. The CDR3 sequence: CASSQRGFGEKLFF. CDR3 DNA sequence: TGTGCCAGCAGTCAGAGGGGATTCGGTGAAAAACTGTTTTTT.

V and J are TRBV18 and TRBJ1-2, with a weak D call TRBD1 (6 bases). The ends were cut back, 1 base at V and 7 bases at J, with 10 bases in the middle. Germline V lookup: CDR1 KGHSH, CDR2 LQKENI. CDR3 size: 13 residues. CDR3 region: CASSPLQGSGYTF. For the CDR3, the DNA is TGTGCCAGCTCACCACTACAGGGCTCTGGCTACACCTTC.

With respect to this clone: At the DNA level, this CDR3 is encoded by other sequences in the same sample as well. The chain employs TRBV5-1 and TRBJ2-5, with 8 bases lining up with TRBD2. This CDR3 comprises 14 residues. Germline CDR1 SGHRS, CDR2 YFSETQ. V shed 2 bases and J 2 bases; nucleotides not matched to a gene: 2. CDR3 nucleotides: TGCGCCAGCAGCTTAACTAGCGGTCAAGAGACCCAGTACTTC. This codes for CASSLTSGQETQYF. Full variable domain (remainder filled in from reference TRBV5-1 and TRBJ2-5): KAGVTQTPRYLIKTRGQQVTLSCSPISGHRSVSWYQQTPGQGLQFLFEYFSETQRNKGNFPGRFSGRQFSNSRSEMNVSTLELGDSALYLCASSLTSGQETQYFGPGTRLLVL.